This TCR beta chain originates from a study of shared clonotypes between healthy human individuals. At the level of the study: The study drew on a couple of women and three men aged 18 to 49 as donors.

Negatively enriched CD4+ T cells were divided by CD45RA into naive and memory. Study-wide results and limits: The study generally estimated greater richness for naive than memory subsets. Across a handful of donors, naive CD4 shared roughly 5%, naive CD8 approximately 3.5%, memory CD4 more than 2%, memory CD8 approximately 0.4%.

As for this clone: Antigen unknown.

Trimming stripped 2 bases from V and 10 bases from J, with 18 bases between. The CDR3 totals 15 residues. Looked up from germline, CDR1 is MNHNY and CDR2 is SVGAGI (reference sequence). Repertoires were generated with immunoSEQ multiplex PCR, while TCRdb's copy carries only in-frame clones and drops some. The sample consists of roughly 1,000,000 clones, around 78% of them appearing once. The source is a man aged 18 to 29 in good health. Some clones in this sample may be carry-over from other donors' samples. Material: memory CD4+ T cells from PBMCs. Sample subset: CD45RA-negative fraction. The chain employs TRBV6-6 and TRBJ1-5; D gene unclear. Written as DNA, the CDR3 is TGTGCCAGCAGTTACCCATCTTCGGAGGTAGAACCCCAGCATTTT. Translating it yields CASSYPSSEVEPQHF.